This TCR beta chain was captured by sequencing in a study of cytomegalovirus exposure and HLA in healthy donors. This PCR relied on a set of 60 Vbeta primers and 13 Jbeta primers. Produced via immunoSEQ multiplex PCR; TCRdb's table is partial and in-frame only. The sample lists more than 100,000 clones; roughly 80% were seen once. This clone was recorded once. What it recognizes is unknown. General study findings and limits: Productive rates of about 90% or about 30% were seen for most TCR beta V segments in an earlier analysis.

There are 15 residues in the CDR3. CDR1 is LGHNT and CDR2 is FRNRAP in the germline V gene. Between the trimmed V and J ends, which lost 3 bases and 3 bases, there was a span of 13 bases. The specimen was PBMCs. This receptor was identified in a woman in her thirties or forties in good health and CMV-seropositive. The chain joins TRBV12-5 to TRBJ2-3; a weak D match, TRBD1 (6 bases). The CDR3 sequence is CASGFGSGATDTQYF. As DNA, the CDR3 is TGTGCTAGTGGTTTCGGGTCAGGGGCAACAGATACGCAGTATTTT.